The next 8 T cell receptor beta chains were all read from a single sample in a study of shared clonotypes between healthy human individuals. Naive-designated CD8 cells lacked CD45RO, were positively enriched for CCR7, and omitted terminally differentiated effector memory CD45RA+ cells. Clones were read by immunoSEQ multiplex PCR, and TCRdb kept only the in-frame ones, dropping some. The sample includes under 1 million clones, 90% to 95% seen only once; the top ten take around 24%. The sample comprised naive CD8+ T cells sorted from blood. The origin of the receptors is a man aged 25 to 45 in good health.

This chain connects TRBV7-9 to TRBJ2-2, with D perhaps assigned TRBD1 or TRBD2 (6 bases each). Trimming stripped 5 bases from V and 9 bases from J, with 13 bases between. Germline values: CDR1 SEHNR, CDR2 FQNEAQ (reference sequence). This CDR3 has 13 residues. CDR3 in amino acids: CASSPTGAWELFF. CDR3 nucleotides: TGTGCCAGCAGCCCCACGGGGGCGTGGGAGCTGTTTTTT. Complete variable domain (other parts from reference TRBV7-9 and TRBJ2-2): DTGVSQNPRHKITKRGQNVTFRCDPISEHNRLYWYRQTLGQGPEFLTYFQNEAQLEKSRLLSDRFSAERPKGSFSTLEIQRTEQGDSAMYLCASSPTGAWELFFGEGSRLTVL.

The chain uses TRBV12-5 and TRBJ2-3, with 7 bases matching TRBD2. This CDR3 has 14 residues. V trimming: 9 bases; J trimming: 5 bases; junction bases outside the gene matches: 11. Looked up from germline, CDR1 is LGHNT and CDR2 is FRNRAP. This CDR3 reads CASLLAWFGDTQYF. In DNA, the CDR3 is TGTGCTAGCTTACTAGCGTGGTTTGGAGATACGCAGTATTTT.

The chain couples TRBV9 to TRBJ1-5; a possible D gene is TRBD1 (6 bases). Germline CDR1 reads SGDLS; CDR2 reads YYNGEE. V lost 3 bases, J lost 8 bases, and 12 bases lay in between. The CDR3 has 13 residues. The CDR3 nucleotides are TGTGCCAGCAGCGCACAGGGAGGGGAGCCCCAGCATTTT. It is translated as CASSAQGGEPQHF. Based on the CDR3 plus reference TRBV9 and TRBJ1-5, the full variable domain is DSGVTQTPKHLITATGQRVTLRCSPRSGDLSVYWYQQSLDQGLQFLIQYYNGEERAKGNILERFSAQQFPDLHSELNLSSLELGDSALYFCASSAQGGEPQHFGDGTRLSIL.

CDR3 DNA sequence: TGCGCCAGCAGGGTAACTAGCGGCACAGATACGCAGTATTTT. This translates into CASRVTSGTDTQYF. The J gene is TRBJ2-3, the V gene TRBV4-1; the match to TRBD2 covers 7 bases. V lost 6 bases and J lost 1; bases outside the gene matches: 4. The CDR3 runs 14 residues. Germline-derived CDR1 and CDR2 are MGHRA and YSYEKL.

This clone was detected once. This chain connects TRBV9 to TRBJ2-1; 10 nucleotides line up with TRBD2. CDR3 length: 15 residues. The V segment lost 3 bases and the J segment 8 bases; nucleotides outside the gene matches: 8. Germline-derived CDR1 and CDR2 are SGDLS and YYNGEE. The DNA of the CDR3 is TGTGCCAGCAGCGCCAGCGGGAGGGGAGGAGATGAGCAGTTCTTC. This translates into CASSASGRGGDEQFF.

The chain recombines TRBV5-6 with TRBJ2-5, with 8 bases fitting TRBD1. Germline-derived CDR1 and CDR2 are SGHDT and YYEEEE. The CDR3 has 14 residues. V dropped 2 bases and J dropped 1; count of bases not matched to a gene: 1. The CDR3 DNA reads TGTGCCAGCAGCTTTGGACAGGGCCAAGAGACCCAGTACTTC. As protein: CASSFGQGQETQYF. Using reference TRBV5-6 and TRBJ2-5 for the parts outside the CDR3, the full variable domain is DAGVTQSPTHLIKTRGQQVTLRCSPKSGHDTVSWYQQALGQGPQFIFQYYEEEERQRGNFPDRFSGHQFPNYSSELNVNALLLGDSALYLCASSFGQGQETQYFGPGTRLLVL.

The chain uses TRBV10-1 and TRBJ2-5; the D gene could be TRBD1 or TRBD2 (5 bases each). The CDR3 runs to 17 residues. Germline V gene data show CDR1 as WNHNN and CDR2 as SYGVQD (reference sequence). V lost 6 bases, J lost 5 bases, and 25 bases lay in between. CDR3 loop: CASSLPNQLGTRETQYF. CDR3 coding DNA: TGCGCCAGCAGCCTCCCAAACCAACTAGGGACGCGGGAGACCCAGTACTTC.

The V gene is TRBV5-8, the J gene TRBJ2-6, with D maybe TRBD1 (5 bases). CDR1 is SGHTS, CDR2 YDEGEE, per germline. Between the trimmed V and J ends, which lost 1 base and 4 bases, there was a span of 24 bases. The CDR3 contains 20 residues. The CDR3 protein is CASSLSLRSQGLLGANVLTF. CDR3 DNA: TGTGCCAGCAGCTTGTCGCTCCGGAGTCAGGGTCTACTCGGGGCCAACGTCCTGACTTTC.